This is a list of T cell receptor beta chains from one sample in a study of molecular identifiers for immune sequencing clone quantification. TCRdb re-called the PCR reads through MiXCR, storing one row per CDR3 protein. The sample yields some 100,000 distinct CDR3 sequences, around 19% seen once. The specimen sequenced was naive CD8+ T cells from blood, with Jurkat cell RNA spiked in. The receptor set was obtained from a human donor in good health. Some libraries in this study had Jurkat cell RNA spiked in. CDR3s include the opening cysteine and the closing phenylalanine or tryptophan. A D gene is named only where the DNA matches it firmly. A clone size is listed for some rows: how often the clone was seen (once, few, many), or a class if it is expanded.

V gene	clone size	D gene	J gene	CDR3 length	CDR3 DNA	CDR3 protein
TRBV7-9	many	TRBD1	TRBJ2-3	15	TGTGCCAGTAAGGACAGGGGGCTCCGGACAGATACGCAGTATTTT	CASKDRGLRTDTQYF
TRBV23-1	NA	TRBD1	TRBJ1-5	13	TGCGCCAGTCCGGGACAGGGCAATCAGCCCCAGCATTTT	CASPGQGNQPQHF
TRBV6-5	many	NA	TRBJ1-2	11	TGTGCCAGACCGGACAGCTATGGCTACACCTTC	CARPDSYGYTF
TRBV18	many	NA	TRBJ2-2	17	TGTGCCAGCTCACCAAAACCGGACACCGCGAACACCGGGGAGCTGTTTTTT	CASSPKPDTANTGELFF
TRBV29-1	many	TRBD2	TRBJ2-1	20	TGCAGCGTTGGTGGGGAGTTGGGACTAGCGGGAGGGTTATCCTACAATGAGCAGTTCTTC	CSVGGELGLAGGLSYNEQFF
TRBV28	many	NA	TRBJ2-7	13	TGTGCCAGCAGTTTTACCCGCGGGTACGAGCAGTACTTC	CASSFTRGYEQYF
TRBV7-9	many	NA	TRBJ1-1	12	TGTGCCAGCAGCTTGGAAACTGATCGAGCTTTCTTT	CASSLETDRAFF
TRBV24-1	many	NA	TRBJ1-5	14	TGTGCCACCAGTGAGCGCGGGAGCAATCAGCCCCAGCATTTT	CATSERGSNQPQHF
TRBV27	many	TRBD1	TRBJ2-7	13	TGTGCCAGCAGTTACTCACAGGGGTACGAGCAGTACTTC	CASSYSQGYEQYF
TRBV5-1	NA	NA	TRBJ1-1	17	TGCGCCAGCAGCATGGGGGGCCCTTGGACAGAGAACACTGAAGCTTTCTTT	CASSMGGPWTENTEAFF
TRBV5-6	many	NA	TRBJ2-7	13	TGTGCCAGCAGCTTCGGGACGGCCTACGAGCAGTACTTC	CASSFGTAYEQYF
TRBV6-1	NA	NA	TRBJ2-2	15	TGTGCCAGCAGTGAAGACAGGACGAACACCGGGGAGCTGTTTTTT	CASSEDRTNTGELFF
TRBV7-6	NA	NA	TRBJ2-5	15	TGTGCCAGCAGCCATCAGGGGACTCCACAAGAGACCCAGTACTTC	CASSHQGTPQETQYF
TRBV5-4	many	NA	TRBJ2-6	16	TGTGCCAGCAGCTTTCCGGGGACCTCTGGGGCCAACGTCCTGACTTTC	CASSFPGTSGANVLTF
TRBV7-9	many	NA	TRBJ2-1	15	TGTGCCAGCAGCTTAGGAATAGGAATGTCCAATGAGCAGTTCTTC	CASSLGIGMSNEQFF
TRBV9	NA	TRBD2	TRBJ2-7	14	TGTGCCAGCACTGTCGGCGGGAGTGTCTACGAGCAGTACTTC	CASTVGGSVYEQYF
TRBV30	many	NA	TRBJ2-3	13	TGTGCCTGGAGTGTACTCCGCACAGATACGCAGTATTTT	CAWSVLRTDTQYF
TRBV29-1	many	NA	TRBJ2-2	14	TGCAGCGTTGTAGACGGGAGTAACACCGGGGAGCTGTTTTTT	CSVVDGSNTGELFF
TRBV5-4	many	TRBD1	TRBJ1-2	14	TGTGCCAGCACCTTAATACAGGGGGCGTTGGGCTACACCTTC	CASTLIQGALGYTF
TRBV11-2	few	TRBD1	TRBJ2-7	16	TGTGCCAGCAGCTCGAACACAGGGGCGTCGCACTACGAGCAGTACTTC	CASSSNTGASHYEQYF
TRBV5-8	many	NA	TRBJ2-3	12	TGTGCCAGCAGCTTGACTCCAGATACGCAGTATTTT	CASSLTPDTQYF
TRBV7-2	many	NA	TRBJ1-3	17	TGTGCCAGCAGCTTAGCTTGGACAGCAGTATCTGGAAACACCATATATTTT	CASSLAWTAVSGNTIYF
TRBV20-1	NA	NA	TRBJ1-2	13	TGCAGTGCTAGAGACGTCGAGGAGCCTGGCTACACCTTC	CSARDVEEPGYTF
TRBV11-3	many	TRBD2	TRBJ2-7	15	TGTGCCAGCAGCCCGCGACTAGCGGGAGGGAATGAGCAGTACTTC	CASSPRLAGGNEQYF
TRBV20-1	many	NA	TRBJ2-1	15	TGCAGTGCTAGCTCGGCATTCAACGTCTACAATGAGCAGTTCTTC	CSASSAFNVYNEQFF
TRBV7-9	many	NA	TRBJ2-7	14	TGTGCCAGCAGCCGCCCAGGAACAGCTTACGAGCAGTACTTC	CASSRPGTAYEQYF
TRBV3-1	many	TRBD1	TRBJ2-7	13	TGTGCCAGCAGCCCCCGGGACAGCTACGAGCAGTACTTC	CASSPRDSYEQYF